This T cell receptor beta chain was identified during a study of monozygotic twins with inflammatory bowel disease. Germline lookup yields CDR1 KGHSH and CDR2 LQKENI. The length of the CDR3 is 15 residues. General study points: No single strong signal or clonotype associated with IBD was supported.

Turning to this clonotype: The antigen is undetermined.

The team made cDNA by running eight separate reactions for each sample. TCRdb reanalyzed the 5' RACE reads and collapses them to one entry per CDR3 protein, without DNA. Its clone listing holds 110,000 to 150,000 distinct CDR3 sequences. The TCR sequence derives from a human donor with ulcerative colitis or Crohn's disease, or a healthy co-twin of an affected twin (not recorded which). The rearrangement links TRBV18 to TRBJ2-3; TCRdb designates TRBD1, a call that cannot be tested without DNA. Specimen: blood. The CDR3 sequence is CASWGGQTSTDTQYF.